A selection of T cell receptor beta chains follows, all from one sample in a study of blood T cell repertoires in COVID-19. TCRdb keeps only in-frame clones here, not all; method: immunoSEQ multiplex PCR. The sample consists of 150,000 to 200,000 clones, around four fifths of them appearing once. The specimen sequenced was PBMCs or T cells enriched from blood (not recorded which). All receptors come from a woman aged 45-65 years who had recovered from COVID-19. Both conserved end residues are part of each CDR3. D genes are given only for firm matches. Some rows mark clone size as missing; the rest say once, few, many or name a class of expanded clone.

DNA	CDR3	V	J	size	D
TGTGCCAGCAGTAAAGAACAGGGGGCTGGTGAAGCTTTCTTT	CASSKEQGAGEAFF	TRBV27	TRBJ1-1	NA	TRBD1
TGCAGCTTCGGACAGACCTACGAGCAGTACTTC	CSFGQTYEQYF	TRBV20-1	TRBJ2-7	NA	NA
TGCGCCAGCAGCCAAGGGGTAGCGGGGAGCACAGATACGCAGTATTTT	CASSQGVAGSTDTQYF	TRBV4-3	TRBJ2-3	once	TRBD2
TGTGCCAGCTCGTGGGGGGGTACTAGTTCTGGGGCCAACGTCCTGACTTTC	CASSWGGTSSGANVLTF	TRBV9	TRBJ2-6	NA	TRBD2
TGTGCCAGCAGCCCGACTAGGGGTGGATACAATGAGCAGTTCTTC	CASSPTRGGYNEQFF	TRBV6-2/TRBV6-3	TRBJ2-1	few	NA
TGTGCCAGCAGAACGGACAGCGACAACTATGGCTACACCTTC	CASRTDSDNYGYTF	TRBV2	TRBJ1-2	NA	NA
TGTGCCAGCAGTTACGGACCGGGACAAGACTACGAGCAGTACTTC	CASSYGPGQDYEQYF	TRBV6-5	TRBJ2-7	NA	NA
TGTGCCAGCAGCGACAGGGGGCAGAGCTATGGCTACACCTTC	CASSDRGQSYGYTF	TRBV2	TRBJ1-2	NA	TRBD1
TGTGCCAGCAGCCTCGACAGGCCTTCACCCCTCCACTTT	CASSLDRPSPLHF	TRBV7-9	TRBJ1-6	once	NA
TGTGCCAGCAGCTACCGCGGGGGGGCGAACACCGGGGAGCTGTTTTTT	CASSYRGGANTGELFF	TRBV11-3	TRBJ2-2	NA	TRBD2
TGTGCCAGCAGTTACGGAGGGCGCGTCTCGAACACCGGGGAGCTGTTTTTT	CASSYGGRVSNTGELFF	TRBV6-2/TRBV6-3	TRBJ2-2	NA	NA
TGTGCCAGCAGCTTAGATTTGGGAGGGTACGAGCAGTACTTC	CASSLDLGGYEQYF	TRBV7-9	TRBJ2-7	NA	TRBD2
TGTGCCAGCAGCGCCGGAAATCACGGGGATACGCAGTATTTT	CASSAGNHGDTQYF	TRBV6-5	TRBJ2-3	NA	NA
TGTGCCAGCAGCGAGGGACAGGCCGAGCAGTACTTC	CASSEGQAEQYF	TRBV5-4	TRBJ2-7	NA	TRBD1
TGCAGCGTTTTGGGACTAGCGGGAGTCGGGCCTTACAATGAGCAGTTCTTC	CSVLGLAGVGPYNEQFF	TRBV29-1	TRBJ2-1	once	TRBD2
TGTGCCAGCAGTTATGATCGACAGCTTAATCAGCCCCAGCATTTT	CASSYDRQLNQPQHF	TRBV6-2/TRBV6-3	TRBJ1-5	NA	NA
TGTGCCAGCAGCGAAACCGGGAGAGGAAGGAATGAGCAGTTCTTC	CASSETGRGRNEQFF	TRBV9	TRBJ2-1	NA	NA
TGCGCCAGCAGCTTGGCCGGGACAGATATTTCACCCCTCCACTTT	CASSLAGTDISPLHF	TRBV5-1	TRBJ1-6	NA	TRBD1
TGTGCCAGCAGTTACGGGGGGTTGCGGGGCACCTACGAGCAGTACTTC	CASSYGGLRGTYEQYF	TRBV6-5	TRBJ2-7	NA	NA
TGTGCCAGCAGCCAAGGGAAGCAGGATGAAGCTTTCTTT	CASSQGKQDEAFF	TRBV4-2	TRBJ1-1	NA	NA
TGTGCCAGCAGTACGACACAGAACACCGGGGAGCTGTTTTTT	CASSTTQNTGELFF	TRBV6-5	TRBJ2-2	NA	NA
TGTGCCAGCAGCCCACGCGGGTACTCCTACAATGAGCAGTTCTTC	CASSPRGYSYNEQFF	TRBV5-6	TRBJ2-1	NA	NA
TGCAGCGTGGGGGCAGCGGGAGGTTACGAGCAGTACTTC	CSVGAAGGYEQYF	TRBV29-1	TRBJ2-7	NA	TRBD2
TGCGCCAGCAGCCCGGGACGTAGGGGGTTTTACAATGAGCAGTTCTTC	CASSPGRRGFYNEQFF	TRBV5-1	TRBJ2-1	NA	NA
TGCAGGGGAGGGACAGGGGATGGCTACACCTTC	CRGGTGDGYTF	TRBV20-1	TRBJ1-2	NA	TRBD1